The rows below give T cell receptor beta chains drawn from one sample of a study of cytotoxic CD8 clonotypes in ibrutinib-treated CLL. The assay was immunoSEQ multiplex PCR, and TCRdb's table has in-frame clones only and misses some. The table includes 90,000 to 100,000 clones, roughly 80% detected once. The sequenced sample was PBMCs, obtained after 12 months of ibrutinib treatment. The source of these receptors is a human donor with chronic lymphocytic leukemia. The CDR3 runs from the conserved cysteine through the conserved F or W. D genes are given only for firm matches. Part of the rows lack a size; the others show once, few, many or a class for expanded clones.

v_call,d_call,clone_size,j_call,cdr3_aa,cdr3_nt
TRBV30,TRBD1,few,TRBJ1-5,CAWSLGTGQQPQHF,TGTGCCTGGAGTTTAGGGACAGGTCAGCAGCCCCAGCATTTT
TRBV5-1,.,.,TRBJ1-6,CASSFDTSDLHF,TGCGCCAGCAGCTTTGATACAAGCGACCTCCACTTT
TRBV7-9,TRBD1,.,TRBJ1-3,CASSFPGQGVSGNTIYF,TGTGCCAGCAGCTTTCCGGGACAGGGAGTATCTGGAAACACCATATATTTT
TRBV25-1,.,.,TRBJ2-3,CASSENTQYF,TGTGCCAGCAGTGAAAATACGCAGTATTTT
TRBV6-5,TRBD1,.,TRBJ2-3,CASSWDRVSDTQYF,TGTGCCAGCAGTTGGGACAGGGTGTCAGATACGCAGTATTTT
TRBV28,.,once,TRBJ1-2,CASSLRYSGYTF,TGTGCCAGCAGTTTGAGATATTCTGGCTACACCTTC
TRBV10-1,.,.,TRBJ1-1,CASSPRDKLEAFF,TGCGCCAGCAGTCCAAGGGACAAGCTTGAAGCTTTCTTT
TRBV27,TRBD1,few,TRBJ1-1,CATGTGINTEAFF,TGTGCCACCGGGACAGGGATAAACACTGAAGCTTTCTTT
TRBV5-1,TRBD1,.,TRBJ1-4,CASRQNVGQGKEKLFF,TGCGCCAGCAGGCAAAATGTGGGACAGGGTAAAGAAAAACTGTTTTTT
TRBV28,.,.,TRBJ1-2,CASSISADPSLYGYTF,TGTGCCAGCAGTATTTCGGCGGACCCCTCTTTATATGGCTACACCTTC
TRBV21-1,.,.,TRBJ1-5,CASSKLPHGNQPQHF,TGTGCCAGCAGCAAACTCCCCCATGGCAATCAGCCCCAGCATTTT
TRBV27,.,.,TRBJ1-2,CASSTAGNYGYTF,TGTGCCAGCAGTACCGCCGGGAACTATGGCTACACCTTC
TRBV6-5,TRBD1,.,TRBJ1-1,CASSRSTGVGTEAFF,TGTGCCAGCAGTAGATCCACAGGGGTGGGCACTGAAGCTTTCTTT
TRBV11-3,.,.,TRBJ1-3,CASSPEDVPGNTIYF,TGTGCCAGCAGCCCAGAGGACGTTCCTGGAAACACCATATATTTT
TRBV7-2,.,few,TRBJ2-3,CASSFSRGTDTQYF,TGTGCCAGCAGCTTCTCGCGGGGCACAGATACGCAGTATTTT
TRBV7-3,.,once,TRBJ2-2,CASRHDRGGTGELFF,TGTGCCAGCAGACACGACAGGGGAGGGACCGGGGAGCTGTTTTTT
TRBV6-5,TRBD1,.,TRBJ2-5,CASSYAETGLETQYF,TGTGCCAGCAGTTACGCAGAGACAGGGTTGGAGACCCAGTACTTC
TRBV6-6,.,once,TRBJ2-3,CASSGGRVTQYF,TGTGCCAGCAGCGGGGGTCGGGTTACGCAGTATTTT
TRBV7-2,.,.,TRBJ2-7,CASSLAKYEQYF,TGTGCCAGCAGCTTAGCTAAATACGAGCAGTACTTC
TRBV30,.,.,TRBJ2-7,CACRDGYEQYF,TGTGCCTGCCGGGACGGCTACGAGCAGTACTTC
TRBV7-2,TRBD1,.,TRBJ1-2,CASSLQGASGYTF,TGTGCCAGCAGCCTACAGGGGGCCTCTGGCTACACCTTC
TRBV5-1,.,once,TRBJ2-7,CASRRTVAPSGQYF,TGCGCCAGCCGACGGACAGTCGCCCCCTCTGGGCAGTACTTC
TRBV28,.,few,TRBJ1-2,CASSETGTNYGYTF,TGTGCCAGCAGTGAGACCGGGACAAACTATGGCTACACCTTC
TRBV5-6,.,few,TRBJ2-7,CASSLVSYEQYF,TGTGCCAGCAGCTTGGTCTCCTACGAGCAGTACTTC
TRBV7-2,TRBD1,.,TRBJ1-1,CASSLQGAGTEAFF,TGTGCCAGCAGCTTACAGGGGGCAGGAACTGAAGCTTTCTTT
TRBV9,.,.,TRBJ1-2,CASSVVNKMDGYTF,TGTGCCAGCAGCGTAGTAAATAAGATGGATGGCTACACCTTC
TRBV28,.,.,TRBJ1-2,CASSLGGANYGYTF,TGTGCCAGCAGTTTAGGGGGGGCTAACTATGGCTACACCTTC
TRBV27,.,few,TRBJ1-1,CASSTLGTEAFF,TGTGCCAGCAGTACCCTAGGGACAGAAGCTTTCTTT
TRBV7-2,.,.,TRBJ1-6,CASSPPGDYSPLHF,TGTGCCAGCAGCCCTCCGGGCGACTATTCACCCCTCCACTTT
TRBV30,.,.,TRBJ2-1,CAWSTQYTIFF,TGTGCCTGGAGTACGCAATACACTATTTTCTTC
TRBV10-1,TRBD1,.,TRBJ2-3,CASSESRTGGADTQYF,TGCGCCAGCAGTGAGTCGAGGACAGGGGGCGCGGATACGCAGTATTTT
TRBV6-4,.,.,TRBJ1-1,CASSVTENTEAFF,TGTGCCAGCAGCGTTACAGAGAACACTGAAGCTTTCTTT
TRBV7-8,.,.,TRBJ2-1,CASSQSGRDEQFF,TGTGCCAGCAGCCAGTCAGGTAGGGATGAGCAGTTCTTC
TRBV6-6,TRBD2,once,TRBJ2-1,CASRPAGDEQFF,TGTGCCAGCAGGCCTGCGGGGGATGAGCAGTTCTTC
TRBV5-1,TRBD1,.,TRBJ1-4,CASSSGQVYNEKLFF,TGCGCCAGCAGCTCGGGACAGGTTTATAATGAAAAACTGTTTTTT
TRBV6-5,.,.,TRBJ2-1,CASSYLVNNEQFF,TGTGCCAGCAGTTACTTGGTGAACAATGAGCAGTTCTTC
TRBV7-2,.,.,TRBJ1-2,CASSPRRGGRSDGYTF,TGTGCCAGCAGCCCCCGGAGGGGGGGGCGATCGGATGGCTACACCTTC
TRBV29-1,.,.,TRBJ2-5,CSAKRAGGAETQYF,TGCAGCGCCAAAAGGGCCGGGGGAGCCGAGACCCAGTACTTC